This paragraph covers one T cell receptor (beta chain) sequence. Its antigen is unidentified. TCR beta sequences were obtained from blood CD8+ and CD4+ T cells. The CDR3 is 14 residues long. V lost 6 bases to trimming and J lost 5 bases; unmatched junction nucleotides: 9. The RNA input was roughly 0.45 to 1 ug, and it was reverse transcribed with random hexamers. TCRdb analysed the immunoSEQ multiplex PCR reads with MiXCR anew, one entry per CDR3 protein. The table records around 160,000 distinct CDR3 sequences, less than 95% of them present only once. This sample is part of a study of CD8 T cells in Susac syndrome. Broader study findings: That the number of individuals in its TCR sequencing and HLA analysis was relatively small was acknowledged by the study.

V is TRBV12-3 or TRBV12-4 and J is TRBJ2-5; 7 nucleotides agree with TRBD1. The sequencing sample was made of CD4+ T cells from PBMCs. The sequence was collected from a human donor with multiple sclerosis. In nucleotides, the CDR3 is TGTGCCAGCAGCCGGACCGTCAGGGGGGAGACCCAGTACTTC. Its translation is CASSRTVRGETQYF.